The T cell receptor beta chain described here comes from a study of CD8 T cells in ankylosing spondylitis. 5'-RACE, quantitative and with molecular barcodes, yielded the TCR beta libraries. TCRdb called the 5' RACE reads again in MiXCR, with one record for every CDR3 protein. The data hold about 360,000 distinct CDR3 sequences, with 20% to 25% observed a single time. General study findings and limits: A motif of under 10 highly homologous TCR beta variants was seen as apparently characteristic of ankylosing spondylitis blood. Reported data indicate significant enrichment of disease-linked clones within matched ankylosing spondylitis synovial fluid. Earlier work had already found some motif variants in reactive arthritis synovial fluid and blood.

A few counts support this clonotype. The antigen is not known. V lost 3 bases and J lost 9, with 18 bases in between. There are 15 residues in the CDR3. This TCR was recovered from a male donor with ankylosing spondylitis or in good health (not recorded which). The sample was blood, either unsorted or a sorted T cell fraction (not recorded which). This chain connects TRBV12-3 or TRBV12-4 to TRBJ2-1, with D hard to call. Written as DNA, the CDR3 is TGTGCCAGCAGTTTCAAGGTCGTCACCCGCGCTGAGCAGTTCTTC. Protein: CASSFKVVTRAEQFF.